The 24 T cell receptor beta chains reported below all come from one sample, sequenced in a study of long-term antiretroviral therapy in people with HIV. It was version v3.0 of the immunoSEQ assay that was run at survey level. TCRdb keeps only in-frame clones here, not all; method: immunoSEQ multiplex PCR. The sample includes 25,000 to 35,000 clones, approximately 96% of them seen just once. Source: unsorted PBMCs, taken 6.6 years after starting antiretroviral therapy. These receptors were obtained from a man younger than 45 with HIV.

J is TRBJ2-7 and V is TRBV6-6; tentatively, D is TRBD1 (7 bases). Per the germline V gene, CDR1 is MNHNY and CDR2 is SVGAGI (reference sequence). This CDR3 is built from 15 residues. Deletions cut 7 bases from V and 0 bases from J, with 16 bases between. Written as DNA, the CDR3 is TGTGCCAGCACTAGGGGCGGGACAGACTCCTACGAGCAGTACTTC. Amino acid sequence: CASTRGGTDSYEQYF.

This chain uses TRBV27 with TRBJ1-2; D remains ambiguous. Per germline, CDR1 MNHEY and CDR2 SMNVEV (reference sequence). V lost 5 bases to trimming and J lost 4 bases, with 14 bases between them. This CDR3 spans 14 amino acids. CDR3 residues: CASSPQPRVYGYTF. As DNA, the CDR3 is TGTGCCAGCAGTCCACAACCCCGGGTCTATGGCTACACCTTC.

The sample holds one count of this clone. The chain uses TRBV2 and TRBJ1-5; 11 nucleotides agree with TRBD1. This CDR3 is built from 15 residues. CDR1 and CDR2 (germline): SNHLY, FYNNEI. The J segment lost 6 bases and the V segment lost 4 bases, leaving 5 bases of the junction unmatched. The DNA for the CDR3 is TGTGCCAGCAGTGTTAGGACAGGGGGCGGTCAGCCCCAGCATTTT. Protein sequence: CASSVRTGGGQPQHF.

The CDR3 loop is CASSYSSTVSSGNTIYF. CDR3 coding DNA: TGTGCCAGCAGCTATTCCTCGACTGTTTCCTCTGGAAACACCATATATTTT. The gene calls are TRBV5-6 and TRBJ1-3; no clear D gene. This CDR3 contains 17 residues. Germline V gene data show CDR1 as SGHDT and CDR2 as YYEEEE. The V end was cut by 3 bases, the J end by 0 bases, with 16 bases between.

The rearrangement uses TRBV21-1 and TRBJ1-5. TRBV21-1 is listed as a pseudogene. The CDR3 covers 15 residues. The CDR3 sequence: CASSKAPGTDQPQHF. The DNA for the CDR3 is TGTGCCAGCAGCAAAGCGCCCGGCACCGATCAGCCCCAGCATTTT.

The rearrangement joins TRBV9 to TRBJ2-7; 7 positions agree with TRBD1. With 3 bases clipped from V and 6 bases from J, the junction kept 9 bases outside the gene matches. Germline assignment: CDR1 SGDLS and CDR2 YYNGEE. This CDR3 has 14 amino acids. The CDR3 is CASSEGAIWAEQYF. The CDR3 DNA follows: TGTGCCAGCAGCGAGGGGGCTATTTGGGCCGAGCAGTACTTC.

The CDR3 bases are TGTGCCAGCAGCTTTGCTCCAGGGGTTCGGGAGACCCAGTACTTC. This encodes CASSFAPGVRETQYF. J is TRBJ2-5 and V is TRBV11-2, with D perhaps TRBD1 (6 bases). CDR1 and CDR2 (germline): SGHAT, FQNNGV. The CDR3 loop spans 15 amino acids. The V end was cut by 3 bases, the J end by 5 bases, with 16 bases between. The full variable domain, completed using reference TRBV11-2 and TRBJ2-5, is EAGVAQSPRYKIIEKRQSVAFWCNPISGHATLYWYQQILGQGPKLLIQFQNNGVVDDSQLPKDRFSAERLKGVDSTLKIQPAKLEDSAVYLCASSFAPGVRETQYFGPGTRLLVL.

The chain joins TRBV28 to TRBJ2-3, with TRBD2 matching over 15 bases. Germline V gene data show CDR1 as MDHEN and CDR2 as SYDVKM. The CDR3 covers 14 residues. Trimming at V came to 8 bases and at J to 7 bases, leaving 4 bases not matched to a gene. In DNA, the CDR3 is TGTGCCAGCGGACTAGCGGGGGGGCCTAATACGCAGTATTTT. Translating it yields CASGLAGGPNTQYF.

J is TRBJ1-4 and V is TRBV28, with TRBD1 identical over 9 bases. From germline, CDR1 is MDHEN and CDR2 SYDVKM. The CDR3 has 14 residues. The V and J ends lost 11 bases and 5 bases, in that order; junction bases with no gene match: 9. The CDR3 spells CAVFRDRENEKLFF. The CDR3, as DNA: TGTGCCGTTTTCAGGGACAGGGAGAATGAAAAACTGTTTTTT.

This clone is a singleton in its sample. This chain connects TRBV6-5 to TRBJ1-1; a weak D match, TRBD1 (6 bases). The V gene lost 6 bases and the J gene lost 10 bases, with 12 bases spanning the gap. The length of the CDR3 is 11 residues. CDR1 and CDR2 (germline): MNHEY, SVGAGI. The CDR3 nucleotides are TGTGCCAGCAGCAGGGGTTCGGGAGCTTTCTTT. Protein: CASSRGSGAFF.

This chain joins TRBV18 and TRBJ2-1, with D uncertain. CDR1 is KGHSH and CDR2 is LQKENI in the germline V gene. The ends were cut back, 3 bases at V and 6 bases at J, with 6 bases in the middle. The CDR3 consists of 12 residues. Here the CDR3 DNA reads TGTGCCAGCTCACCTTCGGGCAATGAGCAGTTCTTC. This encodes CASSPSGNEQFF.

V gene TRBV4-2 combines with J gene TRBJ1-2; 8 nucleotides line up with TRBD1. The CDR3 is 15 residues long. V gave up 0 bases and J gave up 9 bases; unmatched junction bases: 9. Germline-derived CDR1 and CDR2 are LGHNA and YNFKEQ. CDR3 sequence: CASSQEDRDSKSYTF. CDR3 sequence (DNA): TGTGCCAGCAGCCAAGAGGACAGGGATTCGAAAAGCTACACCTTC.

The V call is TRBV6-5, the J call TRBJ1-3; D is ambiguous. Trimming removed 6 bases from V and 1 base from J, with 7 bases in between. The CDR3 spans 13 residues. Germline CDR1 MNHEY, CDR2 SVGAGI. The CDR3 DNA reads as TGTGCCAGCAGACGCGCGTCTGGAAACACCATATATTTT. This sequence encodes CASRRASGNTIYF.

This clone was detected once. The chain combines TRBV6-5 with TRBJ2-7; TRBD2 aligns across 10 bases. Germline-derived CDR1 and CDR2 are MNHEY and SVGAGI. After removal of 5 bases from V and 3 bases from J, the junction contained 4 bases not matched to a gene. The CDR3 runs to 14 residues. In DNA, the CDR3 is TGTGCCAGCAGTCTCCTAGCGGGGGACTACGAGCAGTACTTC. This gives the protein CASSLLAGDYEQYF.

The rearrangement links TRBV6-1 to TRBJ2-3, with no clear D. This CDR3 has 16 residues. Trimming shortened V by 3 bases and J by 0 bases, and 13 bases separated the two germline ends. Looked up from germline, CDR1 is MNHNS and CDR2 is SASEGT. In nucleotides, the CDR3 is TGTGCCAGCAGTGAGTCATCGACGGCTAGCACAGATACGCAGTATTTT. It codes for CASSESSTASTDTQYF.

V is TRBV6-1 and J is TRBJ1-5; D ambiguous. The CDR3 is 15 residues long. Trimming cost V 4 bases and J 1 base, with 11 bases left between them. Germline V lookup: CDR1 MNHNS, CDR2 SASEGT. Here the CDR3 reads CASSAAWHSNQPQHF. The CDR3 nucleotides read TGTGCCAGCAGTGCGGCTTGGCACAGCAATCAGCCCCAGCATTTT.

The table lists this clone with a count of one. The chain carries TRBV28 and TRBJ2-7; D ambiguous. The germline CDR1 and CDR2 sequences are MDHEN and SYDVKM. V was shortened by 7 bases and J by 4 bases, with 8 bases between the two germline ends. The CDR3 sequence is 11 residues long. The DNA of the CDR3 is TGTGCCAGCACCCTGGGGTACGAGCAGTACTTC. Encoded protein: CASTLGYEQYF.

This clone was seen a single time. This chain connects TRBV5-1 to TRBJ2-1; 9 nucleotides agree with TRBD1. The germline CDR1 and CDR2 sequences are SGHRS and YFSETQ. This CDR3 is built from 17 residues. J gave up 8 bases and V 2 bases, and 14 bases lay outside the gene matches. CDR3 DNA: TGCGCCAGCAGCTTAGTAAGGGGACAGGGTGTCGATGATGAGCAGTTCTTC. Protein product: CASSLVRGQGVDDEQFF.

The chain joins TRBV2 to TRBJ1-2, with 11 nucleotides matching TRBD1. Germline V lookup: CDR1 SNHLY, CDR2 FYNNEI. CDR3 length equals 14 residues. Trimming at V came to 3 bases and at J to 5 bases, leaving 2 bases not matched to a gene. The CDR3 region is CASSDWDRGYGYTF. Written as DNA, the CDR3 is TGTGCCAGCAGTGACTGGGACAGGGGGTATGGCTACACCTTC.

V usage is TRBV4-2 and J usage is TRBJ2-5; 10 positions match TRBD2. Per germline, CDR1 LGHNA and CDR2 YNFKEQ. V was clipped by 1 base and J by 9 bases; unmatched bases: 11. The CDR3 length is 16 residues. CDR3 bases: TGTGCCAGCAGCCAAGGCCCAGCGGGGGGGGCTAAGGCCCAGTACTTC. Protein: CASSQGPAGGAKAQYF.

The J gene is TRBJ1-5, the V gene TRBV4-3, with TRBD1 as a possible D gene (5 bases). From germline, CDR1 is LGHNA and CDR2 YSLEER. V was cut by 4 bases and J by 5 bases, with 12 bases left in between. This CDR3 spans 14 amino acids. The CDR3 sequence is CASSPYGGDQPQHF. DNA of the CDR3: TGCGCCAGCAGCCCTTACGGGGGAGATCAGCCCCAGCATTTT.

In this sample, this clone turned up once. The rearrangement links TRBV9 to TRBJ1-2; D is perhaps TRBD1 (6 bases). Germline loops: CDR1 SGDLS, CDR2 YYNGEE. The V end was cut by 4 bases, the J end by 2 bases, with 15 bases between. The CDR3 consists of 15 residues. In DNA, the CDR3 is TGTGCCAGCAGCACCGCCCCGGACAGCAACTATGGCTACACCTTC. This sequence encodes CASSTAPDSNYGYTF.

The CDR3 sequence: CAKNGNPIYEQYF. The CDR3 DNA reads as TGTGCCAAAAACGGTAACCCTATCTACGAGCAGTACTTC. The V gene is TRBV11-1, the J gene TRBJ2-7; D is unclear. The length of the CDR3 is 13 residues. CDR1 is SGHAT and CDR2 is FQDESV in the germline V gene (reference sequence). V lost 10 bases to trimming and J lost 3 bases, with 16 bases between them.

The rearrangement links TRBV9 to TRBJ2-7; 9 bases align to TRBD2. CDR1 and CDR2 (germline): SGDLS, YYNGEE. There are 14 residues in the CDR3. V trimming: 3 bases; J trimming: 2 bases; junction bases outside the gene matches: 3. The CDR3 DNA sequence: TGTGCCAGCAGCGAGGGACTAGCTCCCTACGAGCAGTACTTC. Its protein product is CASSEGLAPYEQYF.